These 8 T cell receptor beta chains originate from one sample sequenced in a study of blood T cells in healthy people across ages (dated by TCRdb to the mid-2010s). The library was obtained by 5' RACE. A second PCR of roughly 7 to 12 cycles was run with a J-beta primer mix and a sample-barcoded 5' primer. Through fastp at Q25 and MiXCR, TCRdb rebuilt clones from the public reads, retaining in-frame beta chains. All rows with the same CDR3 protein become a single entry with the most common DNA and genes. This sample comprises over 1,500,000 distinct CDR3 sequences, approximately 40% of them detected only once. Under 30% of the sample is taken by the ten largest. Specimen: blood. The receptor source for this set is a human donor in good health.

This clonotype was picked up a small number of times. The chain is built from TRBV7-2 and TRBJ1-2; D unclear. There are 16 residues in the CDR3. Trimming left V 1 base short and J 2 bases short, with 14 bases between. Germline V gives CDR1 SGHTA, CDR2 FQGNSA. DNA of the CDR3: TGTGCCAGCAGCTTAGAGGGCGGGAATTTAAACTATGGCTACACCTTC. Translating gives CASSLEGGNLNYGYTF. The whole variable domain, remainder taken from reference TRBV7-2 and TRBJ1-2, is GAGVSQSPSNKVTEKGKDVELRCDPISGHTALYWYRQSLGQGLEFLIYFQGNSAPDKSGLPSDRFSAERTGGSVSTLTIQRTQQEDSAVYLCASSLEGGNLNYGYTFGSGTRLTVV.

This clonotype was seen a few times. The CDR3 sequence: CASSSLGSSSYNEQFF. CDR3 nucleotides: TGTGCCAGCAGTTCCTTAGGGTCGAGCTCCTACAATGAGCAGTTCTTC. The chain employs TRBV28 and TRBJ2-1; no clear D gene. Germline V CDR1 and CDR2: MDHEN, SYDVKM. Trimming left V 4 bases short and J 0 bases short, with 13 bases between. The CDR3 spans 16 residues.

The sample holds a few counts of this clonotype. This sequence joins TRBV20-1 and TRBJ2-3; D unclear. Germline loops: CDR1 DFQATT, CDR2 SNEGSKA (reference sequence). V dropped 0 bases and J dropped 3 bases, with 16 bases sitting between them. CDR3 size: 16 residues. The CDR3 sequence: CSARDFLGALTDTQYF. In nucleotides, the CDR3 is TGCAGTGCTAGAGATTTTCTAGGAGCACTTACAGATACGCAGTATTTT.

CDR3 DNA: TGTGCCAGCAGCTTGGAATGGGACAGGGTGGAGATACGTGCGGGCTACACCTTC. Protein sequence: CASSLEWDRVEIRAGYTF. This sequence joins TRBV5-5 and TRBJ1-2; 9 bases agree with TRBD1. The germline gives CDR1 SGHKS, CDR2 YYEKEE (reference sequence). This CDR3 is built from 18 residues. Germline trimming cut 0 bases from V and 8 bases from J; bases unmatched to any gene: 17. The full variable domain, its missing parts supplied by reference TRBV5-5 and TRBJ1-2, is DAGVTQSPTHLIKTRGQQVTLRCSPISGHKSVSWYQQVLGQGPQFIFQYYEKEERGRGNFPDRFSARQFPNYSSELNVNALLLGDSALYLCASSLEWDRVEIRAGYTFGSGTRLTVV.

This clonotype was counted only a few times. The chain joins TRBV14 to TRBJ1-2, with a tentative D call TRBD1 (6 bases). V was trimmed by 3 bases and J by 5 bases, leaving 16 bases between them. The CDR3 consists of 15 residues. Germline assignment: CDR1 SGHDN and CDR2 FVKESK. CDR3 in DNA: TGTGCCAGCAGCCAGCTACAGGGTTTAGGGTATGGCTACACCTTC. Translating gives CASSQLQGLGYGYTF.

Ten or more counts support this clonotype. This sequence joins TRBV12-3 or TRBV12-4 and TRBJ1-4; D gene ambiguous. Deletions cut 3 bases from V and 7 bases from J, with 9 bases between. The CDR3 consists of 13 residues. CDR3: CASSFVAGEKLFF. The CDR3 nucleotides read TGTGCCAGCAGTTTTGTGGCTGGTGAAAAACTGTTTTTT.

As DNA, the CDR3 is TGTGCCAGCAGACCCGGGACATGGGGCACAGATACGCAGTATTTT. It is translated as CASRPGTWGTDTQYF. This chain joins TRBV12-3 or TRBV12-4 and TRBJ2-3, with a tentative D call TRBD1 (6 bases). The V gene lost 6 bases and the J gene lost 1 base, with 14 bases spanning the gap. The CDR3 runs 15 residues.

V is TRBV20-1 and J is TRBJ2-3; D might be TRBD2 (7 bases). The germline V gene has CDR1 DFQATT and CDR2 SNEGSKA (reference sequence). The CDR3 is made up of 14 amino acids. The chain's CDR3 is CSMGGALVGDTQYF. CDR3 coding DNA: TGCAGCATGGGGGGGGCCTTGGTGGGAGATACGCAGTATTTT.